These T cell receptor beta chains were read from a single sample in a study of cytomegalovirus exposure and HLA in healthy donors. Data came from immunoSEQ multiplex PCR; TCRdb stores just in-frame clones and leaves some out. This table holds more than 100,000 clones, less than 65% found once. The sequenced sample consisted of PBMCs. Receptor source: a man aged 35-49 years in good health and CMV-seropositive. Both conserved end residues are part of each CDR3. The D gene is left open where the match is weak. Rows may omit the clone size; those that give it use once, few, many or a size class.

j_call cdr3_length d_call clone_size v_call cdr3_aa cdr3_nt
TRBJ1-1 13 . . TRBV21-1 CASSDRVNTEAFF TGTGCCAGCAGCGACAGAGTGAACACTGAAGCTTTCTTT
TRBJ2-2 13 TRBD2 . TRBV5-1 CASSWEGTGELFF TGCGCCAGCAGCTGGGAGGGGACCGGGGAGCTGTTTTTT
TRBJ1-6 17 . . TRBV5-4 CASSLAVGGGGISPLHF TGTGCCAGCAGCTTGGCTGTAGGAGGTGGGGGGATTTCACCCCTCCACTTT
TRBJ2-7 16 . . TRBV11-2 CASKPPRDILSYEQYF TGTGCCAGCAAACCGCCCCGGGACATCCTATCCTACGAGCAGTACTTC
TRBJ2-7 16 . few TRBV27 CASSPGVGWSSYEQYF TGTGCCAGCAGTCCCGGGGTCGGGTGGAGCTCCTACGAGCAGTACTTC
TRBJ1-5 16 TRBD1 . TRBV7-9 CASSLGGTASNQPQHF TGTGCCAGCAGCTTAGGTGGGACAGCAAGCAATCAGCCCCAGCATTTT
TRBJ2-7 14 TRBD1 few TRBV19 CASRGTGGKYEQYF TGTGCCAGTAGAGGGACAGGGGGCAAATACGAGCAGTACTTC
TRBJ1-4 14 TRBD1 once TRBV10-1 CASANRGTNEKLFF TGCGCCAGCGCAAACAGGGGGACTAATGAAAAACTGTTTTTT
TRBJ1-2 13 . few TRBV5-1 CASSLLDSYGYTF TGCGCCAGCAGCTTGCTGGACAGCTATGGCTACACCTTC
TRBJ2-7 13 . once TRBV28 CASGLPTIYEQYF TGTGCCAGCGGACTCCCCACAATCTACGAGCAGTACTTC
TRBJ2-7 15 . . TRBV27 CASSGGSLSSYEQYF TGTGCCAGCTCTGGAGGGAGCCTAAGCTCCTACGAGCAGTACTTC
TRBJ2-7 15 . . TRBV7-9 CASSLDGGPLYEQYF TGTGCCAGCAGCTTGGACGGGGGTCCCCTCTACGAGCAGTACTTC
TRBJ1-1 15 . few TRBV5-6 CASSWGGAPFTEAFF TGTGCCAGCAGCTGGGGGGGGGCTCCGTTCACTGAAGCTTTCTTT
TRBJ1-5 15 . . TRBV7-3 CASSTRPQGHQPQHF TGTGCCAGCAGCACACGACCACAGGGACATCAGCCCCAGCATTTT
TRBJ1-2 16 TRBD1 . TRBV4-1 CASSPRNRGLEYGYTF TGCGCCAGCAGCCCTCGCAACAGGGGGCTGGAATATGGCTACACCTTC
TRBJ1-5 17 TRBD1 few TRBV7-9 CASSTGGGPYSNQPQHF TGTGCCAGCAGTACGGGAGGGGGCCCGTATAGCAATCAGCCCCAGCATTTT
TRBJ1-2 13 . . TRBV5-1 CASSLLSMGHYTF TGCGCCAGCAGCTTACTTTCGATGGGGCACTACACCTTC
TRBJ1-4 18 . . TRBV6-1 CASSEEGLPFSTNEKLFF TGTGCCAGCAGTGAAGAGGGACTTCCGTTCTCAACTAATGAAAAACTGTTTTTT
TRBJ2-3 15 TRBD2 . TRBV6-6 CASRRSGGPVDTQYF TGTGCCAGCAGAAGATCGGGGGGGCCGGTAGATACGCAGTATTTT
TRBJ2-7 15 . . TRBV7-3 CASSPHPTGAYEQYF TGTGCCAGCAGCCCACACCCGACAGGAGCCTACGAGCAGTACTTC
TRBJ2-6 15 . once TRBV7-9 CASSRTGPGANVLTF TGTGCCAGCAGCAGAACAGGGCCCGGGGCCAACGTCCTGACTTTC
TRBJ2-2 15 . few TRBV5-1 CASSLVVRATGELFF TGCGCCAGCAGCTTGGTAGTCAGGGCCACCGGGGAGCTGTTTTTT
TRBJ1-2 15 TRBD1 . TRBV6-5 CASRRARDRGYGYTF TGTGCCAGCAGGCGCGCCCGGGACAGGGGATATGGCTACACCTTC
TRBJ2-6 17 TRBD1 . TRBV30 CAWYRGRMQSGANVLTF TGTGCCTGGTACAGGGGGCGAATGCAATCTGGGGCCAACGTCCTGACTTTC
TRBJ2-5 15 . . TRBV6-5 CASSPQQGVGETQYF TGTGCCAGCAGTCCGCAACAGGGAGTAGGGGAGACCCAGTACTTC
TRBJ1-2 12 . . TRBV10-2 CASSDSYYGYTF TGCGCCAGTTCGGACAGTTACTATGGCTACACCTTC
TRBJ1-1 12 . . TRBV6-1 CASSRRSTEAFF TGTGCCAGCAGCCGCCGGAGCACTGAAGCTTTCTTT
TRBJ2-3 16 TRBD2 . TRBV5-1 CASSGGTSGTTDTQYF TGCGCCAGCAGCGGGGGGACTAGCGGAACCACAGATACGCAGTATTTT
TRBJ2-1 15 . . TRBV7-9 CASSLSLGANDEQFF TGTGCCAGCAGCTTATCGCTAGGCGCTAACGATGAGCAGTTCTTC
TRBJ2-2 16 TRBD2 . TRBV19 CASSITGGRGTGELFF TGTGCCAGTAGTATTACGGGAGGGCGTGGTACCGGGGAGCTGTTTTTT
TRBJ1-5 16 . . TRBV4-2 CASSQEGQFGSQPQHF TGTGCCAGCAGCCAAGAGGGCCAGTTTGGTAGTCAGCCCCAGCATTTT
TRBJ2-1 15 . . TRBV9 CASSVGLAPYNEQFF TGTGCCAGCAGCGTAGGGCTAGCCCCTTACAATGAGCAGTTCTTC
TRBJ1-1 16 TRBD1 . TRBV2 CASSPDRGLRGTEAFF TGTGCCAGCAGTCCCGACAGGGGGCTGAGAGGCACTGAAGCTTTCTTT
TRBJ2-5 14 TRBD2 . TRBV5-5 CASSPPGLQETQYF TGTGCCAGCAGCCCTCCGGGACTACAAGAGACCCAGTACTTC
TRBJ2-2 15 . . TRBV7-7 CASSSSYQAAGELFF TGTGCTAGCAGCTCCTCCTACCAGGCCGCCGGGGAGCTGTTTTTT
TRBJ2-7 13 . . TRBV5-4 CASSLEGGSEQYF TGTGCCAGCAGCTTGGAGGGCGGGTCGGAGCAGTACTTC
TRBJ1-1 15 . . TRBV5-6 CASSWGGLLNTEAFF TGTGCCAGCAGCTGGGGGGGACTCCTGAACACTGAAGCTTTCTTT
TRBJ1-1 13 . once TRBV15 CATSAQVNTEAFF TGTGCCACCAGCGCACAGGTTAACACTGAAGCTTTCTTT
TRBJ2-5 15 . . TRBV7-9 CASSLSRGGGETQYF TGTGCCAGCAGCCTCTCAAGGGGGGGAGGAGAGACCCAGTACTTC
TRBJ2-1 14 . few TRBV6-5 CASSTRRGYNEQFF TGTGCCAGCAGTACCCGCAGGGGCTACAATGAGCAGTTCTTC
TRBJ1-6 14 TRBD1 once TRBV19 CASSPPGGNSPLHF TGTGCCAGTAGTCCGCCAGGGGGAAATTCACCCCTCCACTTT
TRBJ1-1 13 . . TRBV18 CASSPAENTEAFF TGTGCCAGCTCACCGGCCGAGAACACTGAAGCTTTCTTT
TRBJ2-5 10 TRBD2 . TRBV25-1 CATGGETQYF TGTGCCACGGGGGGAGAGACCCAGTACTTC
TRBJ2-3 14 TRBD2 . TRBV7-7 CASSSLAGADTQYF TGTGCTAGCAGCTCCCTAGCGGGAGCAGATACGCAGTATTTT
TRBJ2-1 15 TRBD1 . TRBV29-1 CSVQGAGTEYNEQFF TGCAGCGTCCAGGGGGCAGGGACAGAGTACAATGAGCAGTTCTTC
TRBJ2-5 16 TRBD2 . TRBV7-8 CASSLDGGGVQETQYF TGTGCCAGCAGCTTAGACGGCGGGGGGGTCCAAGAGACCCAGTACTTC
TRBJ1-4 14 . . TRBV7-2 CASSLLGQGEKLFF TGTGCCAGCAGCTTATTAGGCCAGGGGGAAAAACTGTTTTTT
TRBJ1-1 14 TRBD1 . TRBV5-1 CASSHSQGGTEAFF TGCGCCAGCAGCCACTCACAGGGGGGTACTGAAGCTTTCTTT
TRBJ2-1 19 TRBD2 few TRBV14 CASSRRLASRLPTYNEQFF TGTGCCAGCAGCCGGCGACTAGCGAGCCGACTACCCACCTACAATGAGCAGTTCTTC
TRBJ2-7 14 TRBD1 few TRBV5-6 CASSAGTGQREQYF TGTGCCAGCAGCGCCGGGACAGGGCAGCGGGAGCAGTACTTC
TRBJ2-1 17 TRBD2 . TRBV5-1 CASSPSSGGTSYNEQFF TGCGCCAGCAGCCCGTCTAGCGGGGGGACCAGTTACAATGAGCAGTTCTTC
TRBJ2-1 13 . . TRBV2 CASRGDSYNEQFF TGTGCCAGCAGAGGAGATAGCTACAATGAGCAGTTCTTC
TRBJ1-1 14 . . TRBV5-4 CASSLASRGTEAFF TGTGCCAGCAGCTTGGCCAGCAGGGGCACTGAAGCTTTCTTT